This T cell receptor beta chain was retrieved from a study of OX40 agonist ivuxolimab in advanced cancers. Profiled with immunoSEQ multiplex PCR; TCRdb holds only in-frame clones, not every one. The profile covers about 110,000 clones, with roughly 90% appearing a single time and 0.25% to 0.3% taken by the ten largest. Germline-derived CDR1 and CDR2 are SEHNR and FQNEAQ (reference sequence). The CDR3 length is 12 residues. V was shortened by 3 bases and J by 13 bases, with 15 bases between the two germline ends. This chain uses TRBV7-9 with TRBJ2-5, with D perhaps TRBD2 (5 bases). The source was CD4+ or CD8+ T cells sorted from blood, collected in a trial of the OX40 agonist ivuxolimab. The TCR comes from an adult with an advanced solid tumor such as melanoma, head and neck, liver or kidney cancer. The CDR3 protein is CASSFPLAGGYF. The CDR3 nucleotides read TGTGCCAGCAGCTTCCCTTTGGCGGGCGGGTACTTC.